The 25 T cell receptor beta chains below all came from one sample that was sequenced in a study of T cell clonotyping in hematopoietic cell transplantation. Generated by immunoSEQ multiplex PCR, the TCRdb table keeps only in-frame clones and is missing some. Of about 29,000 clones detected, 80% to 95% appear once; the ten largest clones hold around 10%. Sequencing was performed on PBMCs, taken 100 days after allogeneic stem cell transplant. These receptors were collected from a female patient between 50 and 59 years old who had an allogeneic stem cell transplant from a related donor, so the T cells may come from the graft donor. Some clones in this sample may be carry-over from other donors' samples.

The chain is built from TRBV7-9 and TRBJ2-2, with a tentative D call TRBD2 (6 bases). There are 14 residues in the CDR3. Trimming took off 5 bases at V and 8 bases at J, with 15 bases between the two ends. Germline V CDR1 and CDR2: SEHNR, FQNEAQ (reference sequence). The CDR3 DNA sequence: TGTGCCAGCAGCGCGGGATCTGGGGGTGGGGAGCTGTTTTTT. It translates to CASSAGSGGGELFF. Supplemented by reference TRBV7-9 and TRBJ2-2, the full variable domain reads DTGVSQNPRHKITKRGQNVTFRCDPISEHNRLYWYRQTLGQGPEFLTYFQNEAQLEKSRLLSDRFSAERPKGSFSTLEIQRTEQGDSAMYLCASSAGSGGGELFFGEGSRLTVL.

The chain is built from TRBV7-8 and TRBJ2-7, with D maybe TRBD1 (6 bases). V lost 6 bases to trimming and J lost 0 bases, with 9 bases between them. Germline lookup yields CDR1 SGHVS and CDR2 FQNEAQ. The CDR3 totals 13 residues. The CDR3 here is CASRVDSSYEQYF. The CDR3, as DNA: TGTGCCAGCAGGGTGGACAGCTCCTACGAGCAGTACTTC.

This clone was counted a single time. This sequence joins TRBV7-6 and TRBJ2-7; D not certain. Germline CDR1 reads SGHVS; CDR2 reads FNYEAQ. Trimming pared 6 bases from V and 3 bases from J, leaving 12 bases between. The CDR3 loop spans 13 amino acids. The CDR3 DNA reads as TGTGCCAGCAGTCTTACCACTTACTACGAGCAGTACTTC. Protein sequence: CASSLTTYYEQYF.

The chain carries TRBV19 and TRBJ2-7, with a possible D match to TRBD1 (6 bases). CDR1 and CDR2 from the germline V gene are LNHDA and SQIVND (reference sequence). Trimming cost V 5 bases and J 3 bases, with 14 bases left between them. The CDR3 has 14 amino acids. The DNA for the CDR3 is TGTGCCAGTAGTGCAGGGGCAGGGGACTACGAGCAGTACTTC. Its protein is CASSAGAGDYEQYF.

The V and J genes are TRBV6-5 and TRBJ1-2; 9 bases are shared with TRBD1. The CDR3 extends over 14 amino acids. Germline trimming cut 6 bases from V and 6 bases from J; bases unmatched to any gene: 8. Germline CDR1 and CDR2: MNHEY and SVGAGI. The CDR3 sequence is CASSLQGARNGYTF. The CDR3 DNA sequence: TGTGCCAGCAGCTTACAGGGGGCGAGGAATGGCTACACCTTC.

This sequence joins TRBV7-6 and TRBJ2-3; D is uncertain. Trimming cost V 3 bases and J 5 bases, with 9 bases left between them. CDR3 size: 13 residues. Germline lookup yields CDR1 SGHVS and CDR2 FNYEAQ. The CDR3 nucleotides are TGTGCCAGCAGCTTGAACGAGATAGATACGCAGTATTTT. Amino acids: CASSLNEIDTQYF.

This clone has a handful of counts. This CDR3 is CASGDSTGTGMLYTEAFF. The CDR3 DNA is TGTGCCAGCGGGGACTCCACCGGGACAGGGATGTTATACACTGAAGCTTTCTTT. The chain has TRBV9 and TRBJ1-1; TRBD1 aligns across 9 bases. Trimming cost V 7 bases and J 3 bases; bases outside gene matches: 19. The CDR3 has 18 amino acids. Germline V gives CDR1 SGDLS, CDR2 YYNGEE.

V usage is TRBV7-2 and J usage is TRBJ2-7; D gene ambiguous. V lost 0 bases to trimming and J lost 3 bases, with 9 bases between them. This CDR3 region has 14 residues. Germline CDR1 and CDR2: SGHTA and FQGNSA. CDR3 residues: CASSLAYQNYEQYF. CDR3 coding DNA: TGTGCCAGCAGCTTAGCGTACCAGAACTACGAGCAGTACTTC.

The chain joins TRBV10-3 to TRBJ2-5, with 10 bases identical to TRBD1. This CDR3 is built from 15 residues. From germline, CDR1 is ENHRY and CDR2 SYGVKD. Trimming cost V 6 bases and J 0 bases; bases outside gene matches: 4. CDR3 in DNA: TGTGCCATCAGCAAGGACAGGGGGTACCAAGAGACCCAGTACTTC. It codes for CAISKDRGYQETQYF.

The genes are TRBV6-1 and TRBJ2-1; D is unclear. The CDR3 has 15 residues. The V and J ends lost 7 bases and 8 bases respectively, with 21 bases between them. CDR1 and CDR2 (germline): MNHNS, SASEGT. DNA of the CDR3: TGTGCCAGCATGGGAAGAGACGTATGGGTCGATGAGCAGTTCTTC. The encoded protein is CASMGRDVWVDEQFF.

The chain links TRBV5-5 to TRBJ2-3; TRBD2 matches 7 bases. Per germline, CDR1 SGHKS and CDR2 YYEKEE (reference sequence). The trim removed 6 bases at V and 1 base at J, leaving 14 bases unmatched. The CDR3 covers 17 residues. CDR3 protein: CASTIRRLADGTDTQYF. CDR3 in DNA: TGTGCCAGCACCATTCGTAGGCTAGCGGATGGCACAGATACGCAGTATTTT.

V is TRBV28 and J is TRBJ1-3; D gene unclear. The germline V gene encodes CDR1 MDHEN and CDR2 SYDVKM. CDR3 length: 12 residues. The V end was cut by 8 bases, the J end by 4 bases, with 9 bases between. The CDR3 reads CASLAGGNTIYF. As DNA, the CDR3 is TGTGCCAGCCTAGCTGGGGGAAACACCATATATTTT.

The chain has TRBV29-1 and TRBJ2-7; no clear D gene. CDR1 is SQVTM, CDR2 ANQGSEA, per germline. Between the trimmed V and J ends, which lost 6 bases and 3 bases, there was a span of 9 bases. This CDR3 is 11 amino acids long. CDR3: CSVYFLYEQYF. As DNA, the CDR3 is TGCAGCGTGTACTTCCTCTACGAGCAGTACTTC.

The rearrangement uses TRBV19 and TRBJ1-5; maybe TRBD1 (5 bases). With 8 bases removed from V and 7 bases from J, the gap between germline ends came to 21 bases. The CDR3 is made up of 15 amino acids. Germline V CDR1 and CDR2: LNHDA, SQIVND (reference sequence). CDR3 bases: TGTGCCAGTTCCGCCCAGGGAGGGGCTGGGCAGCCCCAGCATTTT. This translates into CASSAQGGAGQPQHF.

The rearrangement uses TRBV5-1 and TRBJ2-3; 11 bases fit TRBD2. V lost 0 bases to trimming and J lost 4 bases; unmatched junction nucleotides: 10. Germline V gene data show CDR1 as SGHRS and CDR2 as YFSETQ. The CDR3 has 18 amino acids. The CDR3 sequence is CASSLDLAGGRRADTQYF. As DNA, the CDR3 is TGCGCCAGCAGCTTGGATCTAGCGGGGGGTCGCCGGGCAGATACGCAGTATTTT.

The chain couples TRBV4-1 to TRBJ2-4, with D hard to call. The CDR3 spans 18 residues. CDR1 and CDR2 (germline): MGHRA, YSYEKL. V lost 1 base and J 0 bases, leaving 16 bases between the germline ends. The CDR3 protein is CASSQGAVLHLAKNIQYF. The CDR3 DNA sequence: TGCGCCAGCAGCCAAGGGGCCGTCCTCCATTTAGCCAAAAACATTCAGTACTTC.

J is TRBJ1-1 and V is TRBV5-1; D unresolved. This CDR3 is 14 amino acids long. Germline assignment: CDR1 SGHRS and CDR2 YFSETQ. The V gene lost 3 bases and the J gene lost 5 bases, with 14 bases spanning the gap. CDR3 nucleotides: TGCGCCAGCAGCTCCCGGGTGGTGGGGACTGAAGCTTTCTTT. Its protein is CASSSRVVGTEAFF.

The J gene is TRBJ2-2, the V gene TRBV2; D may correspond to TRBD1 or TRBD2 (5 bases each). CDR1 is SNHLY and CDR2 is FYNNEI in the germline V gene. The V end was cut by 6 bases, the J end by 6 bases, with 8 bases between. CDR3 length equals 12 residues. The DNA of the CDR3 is TGTGCCAGCAGCCTGGGGGCCGGGGAGCTGTTTTTT. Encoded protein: CASSLGAGELFF.

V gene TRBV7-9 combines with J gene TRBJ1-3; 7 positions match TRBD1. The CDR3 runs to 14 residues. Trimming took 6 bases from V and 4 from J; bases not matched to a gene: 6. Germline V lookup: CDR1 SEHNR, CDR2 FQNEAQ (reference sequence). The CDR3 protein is CASSPGTAGNTIYF. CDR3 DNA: TGTGCCAGCAGTCCCGGGACAGCCGGAAACACCATATATTTT.

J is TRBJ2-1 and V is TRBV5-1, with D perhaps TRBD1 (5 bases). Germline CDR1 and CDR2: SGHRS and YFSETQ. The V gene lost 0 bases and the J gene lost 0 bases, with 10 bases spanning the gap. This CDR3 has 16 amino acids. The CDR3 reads CASSLVGQGSYNEQFF. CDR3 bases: TGCGCCAGCAGCTTGGTAGGGCAGGGCTCCTACAATGAGCAGTTCTTC. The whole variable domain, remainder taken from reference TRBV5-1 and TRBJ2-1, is KAGVTQTPRYLIKTRGQQVTLSCSPISGHRSVSWYQQTPGQGLQFLFEYFSETQRNKGNFPGRFSGRQFSNSRSEMNVSTLELGDSALYLCASSLVGQGSYNEQFFGPGTRLTVL.

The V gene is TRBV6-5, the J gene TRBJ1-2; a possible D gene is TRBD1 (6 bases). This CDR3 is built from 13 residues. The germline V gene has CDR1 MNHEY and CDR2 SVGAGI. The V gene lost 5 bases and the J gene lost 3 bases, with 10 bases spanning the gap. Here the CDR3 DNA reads TGTGCCAGCAGTCATGACAGGCACTATGGCTACACCTTC. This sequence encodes CASSHDRHYGYTF.

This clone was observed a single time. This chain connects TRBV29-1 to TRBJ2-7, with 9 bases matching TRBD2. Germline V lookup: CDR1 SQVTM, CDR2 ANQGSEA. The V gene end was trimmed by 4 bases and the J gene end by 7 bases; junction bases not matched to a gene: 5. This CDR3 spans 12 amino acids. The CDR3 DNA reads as TGCAGCGTTGGAGCGGGGGGCTTAGAGCAGTACTTC. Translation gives CSVGAGGLEQYF.

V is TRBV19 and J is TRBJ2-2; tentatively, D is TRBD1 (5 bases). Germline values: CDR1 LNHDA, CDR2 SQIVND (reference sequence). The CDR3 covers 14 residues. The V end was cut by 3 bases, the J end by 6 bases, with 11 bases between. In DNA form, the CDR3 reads TGTGCCAGTAGTATCAACAGGCCTTCCGGGGAGCTGTTTTTT. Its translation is CASSINRPSGELFF.

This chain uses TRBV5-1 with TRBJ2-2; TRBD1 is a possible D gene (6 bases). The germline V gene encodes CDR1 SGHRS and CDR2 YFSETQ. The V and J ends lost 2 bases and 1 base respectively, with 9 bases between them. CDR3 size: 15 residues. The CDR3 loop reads CASSFAGVNTGELFF. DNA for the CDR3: TGCGCCAGCAGCTTTGCAGGGGTGAACACCGGGGAGCTGTTTTTT. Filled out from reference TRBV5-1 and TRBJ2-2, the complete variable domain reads KAGVTQTPRYLIKTRGQQVTLSCSPISGHRSVSWYQQTPGQGLQFLFEYFSETQRNKGNFPGRFSGRQFSNSRSEMNVSTLELGDSALYLCASSFAGVNTGELFFGEGSRLTVL.

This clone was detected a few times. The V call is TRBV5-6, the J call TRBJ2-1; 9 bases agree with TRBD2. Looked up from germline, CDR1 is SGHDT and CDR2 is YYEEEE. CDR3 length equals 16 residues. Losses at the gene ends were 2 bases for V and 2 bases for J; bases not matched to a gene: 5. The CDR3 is CASSFGLAGTYNEQFF. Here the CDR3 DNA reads TGTGCCAGCAGCTTTGGGCTAGCGGGGACCTACAATGAGCAGTTCTTC. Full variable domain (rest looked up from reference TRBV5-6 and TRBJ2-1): DAGVTQSPTHLIKTRGQQVTLRCSPKSGHDTVSWYQQALGQGPQFIFQYYEEEERQRGNFPDRFSGHQFPNYSSELNVNALLLGDSALYLCASSFGLAGTYNEQFFGPGTRLTVL.